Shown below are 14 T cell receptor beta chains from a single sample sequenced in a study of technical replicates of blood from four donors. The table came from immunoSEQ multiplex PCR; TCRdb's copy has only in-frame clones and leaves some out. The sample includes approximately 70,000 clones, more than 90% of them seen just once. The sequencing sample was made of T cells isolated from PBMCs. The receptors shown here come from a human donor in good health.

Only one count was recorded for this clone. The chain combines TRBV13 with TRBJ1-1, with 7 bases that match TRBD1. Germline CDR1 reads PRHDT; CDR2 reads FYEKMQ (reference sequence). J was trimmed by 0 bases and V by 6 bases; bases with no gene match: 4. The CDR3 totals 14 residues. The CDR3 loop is CASSSGQLNTEAFF. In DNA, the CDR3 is TGTGCCAGCAGTTCGGGACAGCTGAACACTGAAGCTTTCTTT.

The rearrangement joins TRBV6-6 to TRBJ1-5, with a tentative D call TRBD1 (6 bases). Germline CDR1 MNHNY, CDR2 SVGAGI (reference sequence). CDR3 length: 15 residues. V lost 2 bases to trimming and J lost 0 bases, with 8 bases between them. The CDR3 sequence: CASSYRQDSNQPQHF. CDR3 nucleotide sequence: TGTGCCAGCAGTTACCGACAGGATAGCAATCAGCCCCAGCATTTT.

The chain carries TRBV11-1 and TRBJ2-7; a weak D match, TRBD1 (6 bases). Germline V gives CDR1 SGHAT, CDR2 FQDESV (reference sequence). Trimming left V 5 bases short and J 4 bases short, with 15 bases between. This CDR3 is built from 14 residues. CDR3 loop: CASSQAGTTYEQYF. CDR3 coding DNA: TGTGCCAGCAGCCAAGCCGGGACAACTTACGAGCAGTACTTC.

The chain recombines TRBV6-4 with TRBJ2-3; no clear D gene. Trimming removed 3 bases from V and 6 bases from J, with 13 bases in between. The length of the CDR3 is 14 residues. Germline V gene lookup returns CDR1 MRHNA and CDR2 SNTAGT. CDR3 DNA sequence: TGTGCCAGCAGTGAAGATCGCGAGAAGGATACGCAGTATTTT. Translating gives CASSEDREKDTQYF.

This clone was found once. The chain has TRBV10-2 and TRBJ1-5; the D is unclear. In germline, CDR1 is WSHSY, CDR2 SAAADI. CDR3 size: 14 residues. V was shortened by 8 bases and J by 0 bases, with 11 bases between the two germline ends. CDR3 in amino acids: CASEEDYSNQPQHF. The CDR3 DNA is TGCGCCAGCGAGGAAGATTATAGCAATCAGCCCCAGCATTTT.

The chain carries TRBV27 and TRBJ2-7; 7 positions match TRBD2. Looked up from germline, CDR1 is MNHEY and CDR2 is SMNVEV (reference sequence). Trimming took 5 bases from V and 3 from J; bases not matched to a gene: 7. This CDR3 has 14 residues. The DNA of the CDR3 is TGTGCCAGCAGTCTCCCAGGGACTAACTACGAGCAGTACTTC. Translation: CASSLPGTNYEQYF.

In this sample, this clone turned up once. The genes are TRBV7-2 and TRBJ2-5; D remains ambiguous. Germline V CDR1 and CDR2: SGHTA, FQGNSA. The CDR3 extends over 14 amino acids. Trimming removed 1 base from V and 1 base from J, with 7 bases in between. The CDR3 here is CASSLDPSQETQYF. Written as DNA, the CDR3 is TGTGCCAGCAGCTTAGATCCCAGCCAAGAGACCCAGTACTTC.

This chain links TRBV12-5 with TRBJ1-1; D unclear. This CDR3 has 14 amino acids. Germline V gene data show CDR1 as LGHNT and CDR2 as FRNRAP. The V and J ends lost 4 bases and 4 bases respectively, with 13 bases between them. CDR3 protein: CASGSLEPGTEAFF. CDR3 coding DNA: TGTGCTAGTGGTTCCCTTGAGCCGGGCACTGAAGCTTTCTTT.

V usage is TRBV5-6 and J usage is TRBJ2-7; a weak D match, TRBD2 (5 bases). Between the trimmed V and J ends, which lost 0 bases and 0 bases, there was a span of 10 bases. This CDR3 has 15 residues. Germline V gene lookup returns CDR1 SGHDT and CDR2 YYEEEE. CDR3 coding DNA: TGTGCCAGCAGCTTGGTAGGACTGATCTCCTACGAGCAGTACTTC. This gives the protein CASSLVGLISYEQYF.

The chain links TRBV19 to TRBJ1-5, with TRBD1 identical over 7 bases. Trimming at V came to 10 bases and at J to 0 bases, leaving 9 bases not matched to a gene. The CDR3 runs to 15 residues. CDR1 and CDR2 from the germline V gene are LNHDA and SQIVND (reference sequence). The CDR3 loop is CATKETGYSNQPQHF. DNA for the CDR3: TGTGCCACGAAGGAGACAGGGTATAGCAATCAGCCCCAGCATTTT.

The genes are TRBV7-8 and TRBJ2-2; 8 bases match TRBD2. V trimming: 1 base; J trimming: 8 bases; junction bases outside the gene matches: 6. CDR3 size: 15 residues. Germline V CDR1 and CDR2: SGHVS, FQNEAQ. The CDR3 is CASSLVERELGELFF. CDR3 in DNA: TGTGCCAGCAGCTTAGTTGAGCGGGAGCTAGGGGAGCTGTTTTTT.

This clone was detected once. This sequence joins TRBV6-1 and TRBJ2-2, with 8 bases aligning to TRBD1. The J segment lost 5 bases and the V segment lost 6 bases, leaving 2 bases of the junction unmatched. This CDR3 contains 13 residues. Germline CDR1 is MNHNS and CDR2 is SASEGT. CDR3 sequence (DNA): TGTGCCAGCAGGAACAGGGGGACCGGGGAGCTGTTTTTT. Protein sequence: CASRNRGTGELFF.

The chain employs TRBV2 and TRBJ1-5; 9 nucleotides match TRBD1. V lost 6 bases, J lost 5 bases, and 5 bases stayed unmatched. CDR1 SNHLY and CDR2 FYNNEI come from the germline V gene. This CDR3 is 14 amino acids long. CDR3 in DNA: TGTGCCAGCAGGAGGGACAGGGTGGATCAGCCCCAGCATTTT. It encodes CASRRDRVDQPQHF. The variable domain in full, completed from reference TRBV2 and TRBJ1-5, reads EPEVTQTPSHQVTQMGQEVILRCVPISNHLYFYWYRQILGQKVEFLVSFYNNEISEKSEIFDDQFSVERPDGSNFTLKIRSTKLEDSAMYFCASRRDRVDQPQHFGDGTRLSIL.

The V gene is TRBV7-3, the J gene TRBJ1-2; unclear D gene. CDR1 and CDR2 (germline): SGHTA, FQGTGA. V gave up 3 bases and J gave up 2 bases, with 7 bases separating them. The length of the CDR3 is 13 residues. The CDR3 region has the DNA TGTGCCAGCAGCTTTGACGGGAACTATGGCTACACCTTC. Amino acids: CASSFDGNYGYTF.